The text below deals with one T cell receptor beta chain. As handled by the study authors: From reference gene primer amplification, estimates of nucleated cell counts were derived. Clones were sequenced by immunoSEQ multiplex PCR, and TCRdb holds only the in-frame ones, with some missing. V and J calls and clone size come straight from that table; D and trimming were deduced from the DNA. The sample includes roughly 430,000 clones, around 90% seen only once; the top ten take about 2.1%. The data derive from a study of blood T cell repertoires in COVID-19. Study-wide context: The United States, Italy and Spain supplied acute and convalescent COVID-19 samples.

Participants, roughly 18 to 89 years old, spanned more than 20 US areas. This CDR3 spans 12 amino acids. CDR1 is SGHNT and CDR2 is YYREEE in the germline V gene (reference sequence). V lost 4 bases to trimming and J lost 3 bases, with 8 bases between them. V and J are TRBV5-4 and TRBJ2-7, with D perhaps matching TRBD1 (5 bases). The source is a middle-aged woman with acute COVID-19. What was sequenced was PBMCs or T cells enriched from blood (not recorded which). The CDR3 loop reads CASSQDIYEQYF. The CDR3 coding sequence is TGTGCCAGCAGCCAGGACATCTACGAGCAGTACTTC.